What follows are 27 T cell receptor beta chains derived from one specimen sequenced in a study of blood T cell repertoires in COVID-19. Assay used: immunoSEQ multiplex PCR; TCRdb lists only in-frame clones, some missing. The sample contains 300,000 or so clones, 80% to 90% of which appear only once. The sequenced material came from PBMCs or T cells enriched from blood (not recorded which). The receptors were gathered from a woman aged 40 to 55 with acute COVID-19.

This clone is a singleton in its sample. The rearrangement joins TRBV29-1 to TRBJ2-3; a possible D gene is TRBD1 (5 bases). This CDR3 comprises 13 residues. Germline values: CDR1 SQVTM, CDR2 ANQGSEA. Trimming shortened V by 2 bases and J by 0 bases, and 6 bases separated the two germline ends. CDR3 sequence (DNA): TGCAGCGTTGAAACAGGCAGCACAGATACGCAGTATTTT. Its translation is CSVETGSTDTQYF.

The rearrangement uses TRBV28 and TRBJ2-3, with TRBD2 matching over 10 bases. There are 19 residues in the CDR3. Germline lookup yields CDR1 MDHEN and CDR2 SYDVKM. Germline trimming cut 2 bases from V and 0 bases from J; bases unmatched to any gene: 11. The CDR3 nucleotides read TGTGCCAGCAGTTTACGGGGGAGCCTAGCGGGGGCGAGCACAGATACGCAGTATTTT. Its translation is CASSLRGSLAGASTDTQYF.

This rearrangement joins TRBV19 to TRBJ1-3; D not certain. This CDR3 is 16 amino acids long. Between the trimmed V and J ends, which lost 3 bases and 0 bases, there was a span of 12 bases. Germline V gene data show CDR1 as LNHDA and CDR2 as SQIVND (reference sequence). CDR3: CASSIRYTSSGNTIYF. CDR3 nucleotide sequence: TGTGCCAGTAGTATCCGTTACACCTCCTCTGGAAACACCATATATTTT.

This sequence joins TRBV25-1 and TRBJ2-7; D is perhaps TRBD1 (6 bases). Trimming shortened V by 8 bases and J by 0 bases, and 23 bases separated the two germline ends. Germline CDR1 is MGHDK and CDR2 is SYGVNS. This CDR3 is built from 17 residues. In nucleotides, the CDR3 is TGTGCCAGCCTAAGGGACAAGTACAAAATGAGCTCCTACGAGCAGTACTTC. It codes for CASLRDKYKMSSYEQYF.

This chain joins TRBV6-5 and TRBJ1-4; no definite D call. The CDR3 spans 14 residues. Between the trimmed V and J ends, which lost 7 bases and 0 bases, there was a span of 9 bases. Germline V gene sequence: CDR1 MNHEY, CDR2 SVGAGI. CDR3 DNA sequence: TGTGCCAGCACCAGATTTGCAACTAATGAAAAACTGTTTTTT. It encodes CASTRFATNEKLFF.

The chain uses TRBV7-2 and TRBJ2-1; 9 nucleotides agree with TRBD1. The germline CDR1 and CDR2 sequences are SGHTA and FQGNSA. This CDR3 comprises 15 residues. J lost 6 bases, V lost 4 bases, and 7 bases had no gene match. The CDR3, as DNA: TGTGCCAGCAGCTCGTCCCGGGACAGGGTCAATGAGCAGTTCTTC. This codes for CASSSSRDRVNEQFF.

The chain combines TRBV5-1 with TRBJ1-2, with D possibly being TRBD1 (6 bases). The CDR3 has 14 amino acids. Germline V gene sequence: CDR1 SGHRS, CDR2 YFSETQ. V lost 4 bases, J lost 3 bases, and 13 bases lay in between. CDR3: CASSPTGKDYGYTF. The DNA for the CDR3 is TGCGCCAGCAGCCCCACAGGGAAGGACTATGGCTACACCTTC.

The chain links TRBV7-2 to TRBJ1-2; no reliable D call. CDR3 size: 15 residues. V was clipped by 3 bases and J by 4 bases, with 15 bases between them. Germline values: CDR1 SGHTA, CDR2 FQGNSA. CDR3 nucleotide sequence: TGTGCCAGCAGCTTCCCTAAGTTAGGAGTCTATGGCTACACCTTC. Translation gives CASSFPKLGVYGYTF.

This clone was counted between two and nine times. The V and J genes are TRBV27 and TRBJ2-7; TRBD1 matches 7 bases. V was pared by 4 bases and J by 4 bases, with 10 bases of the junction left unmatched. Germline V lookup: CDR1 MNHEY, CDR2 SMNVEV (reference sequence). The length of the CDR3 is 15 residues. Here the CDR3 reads CASSSRQGFFYEQYF. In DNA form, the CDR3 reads TGTGCCAGCAGTTCTAGACAGGGTTTTTTTTACGAGCAGTACTTC.

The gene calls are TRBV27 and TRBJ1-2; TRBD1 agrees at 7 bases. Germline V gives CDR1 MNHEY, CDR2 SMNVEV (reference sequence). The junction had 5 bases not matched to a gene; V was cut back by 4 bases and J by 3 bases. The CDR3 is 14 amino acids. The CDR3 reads CASSSGQPYYGYTF. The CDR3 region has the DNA TGTGCCAGCAGTTCGGGACAGCCCTACTATGGCTACACCTTC.

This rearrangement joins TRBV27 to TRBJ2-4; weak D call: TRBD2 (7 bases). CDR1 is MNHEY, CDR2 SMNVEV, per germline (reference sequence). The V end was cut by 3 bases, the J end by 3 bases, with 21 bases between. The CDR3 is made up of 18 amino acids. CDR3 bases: TGTGCCAGCAGTTTCCAAAAAGGGGGGGGAGCGGGCAAAAACATTCAGTACTTC. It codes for CASSFQKGGGAGKNIQYF.

The CDR3 is CASSIETGYYEQYF. CDR3 bases: TGCGCCAGCAGCATCGAGACGGGGTACTACGAGCAGTACTTC. This sequence joins TRBV4-3 and TRBJ2-7; possibly TRBD2 for D (5 bases). The germline V and J ends were trimmed by 5 bases and 3 bases, with 14 bases remaining between them. The germline V gene has CDR1 LGHNA and CDR2 YSLEER. This CDR3 region has 14 residues.

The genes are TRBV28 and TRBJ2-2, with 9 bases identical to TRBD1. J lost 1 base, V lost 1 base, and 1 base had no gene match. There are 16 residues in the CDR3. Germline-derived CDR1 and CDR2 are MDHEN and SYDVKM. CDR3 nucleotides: TGTGCCAGCAGTTTATTGGGACAGGGGAACACCGGGGAGCTGTTTTTT. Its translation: CASSLLGQGNTGELFF. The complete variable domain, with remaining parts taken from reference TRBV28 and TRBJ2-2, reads DVKVTQSSRYLVKRTGEKVFLECVQDMDHENMFWYRQDPGLGLRLIYFSYDVKMKEKGDIPEGYSVSREKKERFSLILESASTNQTSMYLCASSLLGQGNTGELFFGEGSRLTVL.

The CDR3 coding sequence is TGTGCTAGTGGAGACGGACTAGCGGGAGCAGATACGCAGTATTTT. This encodes CASGDGLAGADTQYF. The chain links TRBV12-5 to TRBJ2-3; 13 bases align to TRBD2. The CDR3 is 15 amino acids. Germline trimming cut 6 bases from V and 4 bases from J; bases unmatched to any gene: 4. The V gene's germline CDR1 is LGHNT and CDR2 FRNRAP.

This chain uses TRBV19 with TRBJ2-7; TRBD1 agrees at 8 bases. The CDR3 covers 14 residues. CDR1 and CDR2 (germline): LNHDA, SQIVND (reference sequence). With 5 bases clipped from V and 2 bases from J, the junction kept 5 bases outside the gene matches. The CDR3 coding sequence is TGTGCCAGTAGTGAGGGACAGGTTACCTACGAGCAGTACTTC. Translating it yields CASSEGQVTYEQYF.

CDR3 nucleotide sequence: TGTGCCAGCAGAAAAATAACAGGGGGCGTTGAAGCTTTCTTT. Protein: CASRKITGGVEAFF. The chain couples TRBV6-1 to TRBJ1-1; TRBD1 aligns across 9 bases. This CDR3 spans 14 amino acids. Germline values: CDR1 MNHNS, CDR2 SASEGT. V shed 6 bases, J shed 7 bases, and the junction held 9 bases outside the gene matches.

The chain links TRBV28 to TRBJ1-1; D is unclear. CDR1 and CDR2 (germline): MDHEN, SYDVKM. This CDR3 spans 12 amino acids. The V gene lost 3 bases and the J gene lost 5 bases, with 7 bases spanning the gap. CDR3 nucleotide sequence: TGTGCCAGCAGTTTTTCCCTTACTGAAGCTTTCTTT. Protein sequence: CASSFSLTEAFF.

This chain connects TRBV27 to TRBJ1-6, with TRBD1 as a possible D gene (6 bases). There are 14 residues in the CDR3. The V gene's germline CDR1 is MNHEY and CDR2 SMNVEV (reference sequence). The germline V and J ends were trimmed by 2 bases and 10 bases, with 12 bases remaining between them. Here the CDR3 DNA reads TGTGCCAGCAGTTTACGGACAGAGGGCTCACCCCTCCACTTT. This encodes CASSLRTEGSPLHF.

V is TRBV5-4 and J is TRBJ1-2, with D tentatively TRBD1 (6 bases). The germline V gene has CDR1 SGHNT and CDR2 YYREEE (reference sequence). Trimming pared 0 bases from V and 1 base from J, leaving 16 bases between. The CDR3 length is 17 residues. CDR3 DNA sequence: TGTGCCAGCAGCTTGGCCCGAGGCGGCAGGGGTAACTATGGCTACACCTTC. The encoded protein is CASSLARGGRGNYGYTF.

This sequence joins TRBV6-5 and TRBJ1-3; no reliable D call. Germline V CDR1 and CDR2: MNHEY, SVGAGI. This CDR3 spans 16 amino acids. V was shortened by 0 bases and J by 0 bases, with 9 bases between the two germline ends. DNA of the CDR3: TGTGCCAGCAGTTACTCTGGCAGTACCTCTGGAAACACCATATATTTT. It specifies CASSYSGSTSGNTIYF.

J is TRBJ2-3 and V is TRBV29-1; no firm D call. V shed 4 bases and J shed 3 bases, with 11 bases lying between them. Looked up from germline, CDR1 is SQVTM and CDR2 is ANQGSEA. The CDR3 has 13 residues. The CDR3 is CSVGRALTDTQYF. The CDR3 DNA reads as TGCAGCGTTGGACGAGCGTTAACAGATACGCAGTATTTT.

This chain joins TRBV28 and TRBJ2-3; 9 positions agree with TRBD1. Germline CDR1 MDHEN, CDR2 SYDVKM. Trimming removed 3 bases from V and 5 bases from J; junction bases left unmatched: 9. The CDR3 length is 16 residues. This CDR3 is CASSFGTGGKGDTQYF. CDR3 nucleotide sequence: TGTGCCAGCAGTTTTGGCACAGGGGGCAAGGGAGATACGCAGTATTTT.

The CDR3 region has the DNA TGCGCCAGCAGCTTGTCTGGGGCGCCTCAGCCCCAGCATTTT. It yields the protein CASSLSGAPQPQHF. The chain carries TRBV5-1 and TRBJ1-5, with D maybe TRBD1 (5 bases). Trimming removed 1 base from V and 6 bases from J, with 11 bases in between. This CDR3 comprises 14 residues. The germline CDR1 and CDR2 sequences are SGHRS and YFSETQ.

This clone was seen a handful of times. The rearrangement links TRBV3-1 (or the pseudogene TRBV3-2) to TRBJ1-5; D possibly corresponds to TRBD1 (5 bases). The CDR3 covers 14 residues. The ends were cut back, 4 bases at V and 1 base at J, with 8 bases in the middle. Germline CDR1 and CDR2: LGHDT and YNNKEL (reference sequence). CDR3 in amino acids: CASSPGQSNQPQHF. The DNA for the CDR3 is TGTGCCAGCAGCCCTGGACAAAGCAATCAGCCCCAGCATTTT.

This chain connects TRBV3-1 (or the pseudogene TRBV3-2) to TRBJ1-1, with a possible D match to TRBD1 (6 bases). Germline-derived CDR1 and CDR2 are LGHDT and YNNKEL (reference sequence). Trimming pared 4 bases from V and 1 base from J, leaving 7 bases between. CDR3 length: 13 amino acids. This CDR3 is CASSPRGNTEAFF. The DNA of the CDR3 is TGTGCCAGCAGCCCCAGGGGGAACACTGAAGCTTTCTTT.

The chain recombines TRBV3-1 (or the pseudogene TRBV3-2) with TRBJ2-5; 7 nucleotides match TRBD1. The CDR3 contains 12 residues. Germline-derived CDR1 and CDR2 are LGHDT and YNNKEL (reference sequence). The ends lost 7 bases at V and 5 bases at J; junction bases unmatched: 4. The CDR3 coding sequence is TGTGCCAGCATAGAACAGGGGGAGACCCAGTACTTC. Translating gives CASIEQGETQYF.

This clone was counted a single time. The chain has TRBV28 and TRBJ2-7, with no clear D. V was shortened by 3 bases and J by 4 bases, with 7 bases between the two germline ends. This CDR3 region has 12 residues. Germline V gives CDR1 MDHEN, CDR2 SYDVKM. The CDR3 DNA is TGTGCCAGCAGTTTCAGCAGGTACGAGCAGTACTTC. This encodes CASSFSRYEQYF.